This T cell receptor beta chain was recorded in a study of beta chain features in type 1 diabetes. The investigators reverse transcribed all of the isolated RNA, so they sequenced expressed TCRB transcripts. Profiling relied on immunoSEQ multiplex PCR, and the TCRdb table lists in-frame clones only, not all of them. The data show about 330,000 clones, with approximately 11% seen just once and 0.015% to 0.02% held by the top ten. A CD45RO/CCR7/CD25/CD127/CD95/CD27 panel sorted naive, central memory, regulatory and stem cell-like memory CD4+ cells. Sorting gave populations that all exceeded 95% purity. Looked up from germline, CDR1 is KGHSH and CDR2 is LQKENI. CDR3 length: 14 residues. V gave up 3 bases and J gave up 7 bases; unmatched junction bases: 8.

The V call is TRBV18, the J call TRBJ1-1; 7 bases agree with TRBD1. This sequence was found in a woman aged 30 to 39 in good health. The sequenced sample consisted of naive CD4+ T cells from blood. CDR3 protein: CASSPQDRDFEAFF. The CDR3 coding sequence is TGTGCCAGCTCACCGCAAGACAGGGACTTTGAAGCTTTCTTT.